The source of this T cell receptor beta chain is a study of T cell changes during pregnancy in multiple sclerosis. Repertoires were generated with immunoSEQ multiplex PCR, while TCRdb's copy carries only in-frame clones and drops some. The profile covers 55,000 to 75,000 clones, with 91% appearing a single time and 2.2% taken by the ten largest. V shed 6 bases, J shed 0 bases, and the junction held 10 bases outside the gene matches. This CDR3 has 18 residues. Looked up from germline, CDR1 is SGHDT and CDR2 is YYEEEE. This TCR derives from a female donor in good health, enrolled as a control in a pregnancy study. The genes are TRBV5-6 and TRBJ2-6, with TRBD1 matching over 9 bases. The starting material was peripheral blood, obtained in the third trimester of pregnancy. DNA of the CDR3: TGTGCCAGCACGCCGGGACAGGGCTCTTTCTCTGGGGCCAACGTCCTGACTTTC. Translation: CASTPGQGSFSGANVLTF.